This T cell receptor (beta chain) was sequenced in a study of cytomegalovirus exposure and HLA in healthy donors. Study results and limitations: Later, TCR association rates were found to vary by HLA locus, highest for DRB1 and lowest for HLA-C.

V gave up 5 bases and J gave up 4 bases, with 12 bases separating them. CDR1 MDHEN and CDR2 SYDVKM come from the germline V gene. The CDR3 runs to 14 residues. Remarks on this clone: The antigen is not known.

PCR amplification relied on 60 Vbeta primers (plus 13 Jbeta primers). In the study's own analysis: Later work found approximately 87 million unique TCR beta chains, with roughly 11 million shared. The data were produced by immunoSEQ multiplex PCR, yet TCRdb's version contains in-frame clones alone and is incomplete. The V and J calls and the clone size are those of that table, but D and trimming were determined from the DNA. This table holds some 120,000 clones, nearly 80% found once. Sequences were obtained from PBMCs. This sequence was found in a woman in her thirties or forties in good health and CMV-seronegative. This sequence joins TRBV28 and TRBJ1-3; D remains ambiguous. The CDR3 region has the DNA TGTGCCAGCAGTACCCACGGGGTCGGAAACACCATATATTTT. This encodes CASSTHGVGNTIYF.